A selection of T cell receptor beta chains follows, all from one sample in a study of T-cell memory formation after mild COVID-19. TCRdb reprocessed the 5' RACE reads via MiXCR and lists one record per CDR3 protein. The sample consists of some 190,000 distinct CDR3 sequences, about 18% of them appearing once. Sequencing was carried out using PBMCs or a T cell subset sorted from them (not recorded which). Receptor source: an adult woman who had mild COVID-19 (a few samples of this study predate the infection). Cell type and time point are not known. CDR3s include the opening cysteine and the closing phenylalanine or tryptophan. The order of the fields is J gene, D gene, V gene, clone size, CDR3 protein, CDR3 DNA. D genes are given only for firm matches. Clone size is shown for a subset of rows, as once, few, many or a class of expanded clone.

>TRBJ2-1|TRBD2|TRBV11-2|few
CASSPGTSGGHHNEQFF
TGTGCCAGCAGCCCGGGGACTAGCGGGGGACACCACAATGAGCAGTTCTTC
>TRBJ1-3|-|TRBV30|few
CAFDRASGNTIYF
TGTGCCTTTGACCGGGCCTCTGGAAACACCATATATTTT
>TRBJ2-2|TRBD1|TRBV7-2|-
CASSLAGTVNTGELFF
TGTGCCAGCAGCTTAGCGGGGACAGTTAACACCGGGGAGCTGTTTTTT
>TRBJ1-2|-|TRBV14|few
CASSQFERGYTF
TGTGCCAGCAGCCAATTCGAACGTGGCTACACCTTC
>TRBJ1-2|TRBD1|TRBV5-1|-
CASSFSGTGGGYTF
TGCGCCAGCAGCTTTTCCGGGACAGGCGGCGGCTACACCTTC
>TRBJ2-5|-|TRBV5-1|few
CASSFTGETQYF
TGCGCCAGCAGCTTCACAGGAGAGACCCAGTACTTC
>TRBJ2-7|-|TRBV25-1|many
CASSDPQGKQYF
TGTGCCAGCAGTGACCCCCAAGGGAAGCAGTACTTC
>TRBJ2-7|-|TRBV20-1|few
CSARDPGAAYEQYF
TGCAGTGCTAGAGATCCAGGGGCGGCCTACGAGCAGTACTTC
>TRBJ2-6|-|TRBV5-1|few
CASSAQGPGANVLTF
TGCGCCAGCAGCGCACAGGGACCCGGGGCCAACGTCCTGACTTTC
>TRBJ1-5|-|TRBV12-3/TRBV12-4|-
CASNLLNQPQHF
TGTGCCAGCAATTTGTTAAATCAGCCCCAGCATTTT
>TRBJ2-3|-|TRBV24-1|few
CATSDLQGYPDTQYF
TGTGCCACCAGTGATTTACAGGGTTACCCAGATACGCAGTATTTT
>TRBJ2-7|-|TRBV5-1|-
CASSSRSRARGSYEQYF
TGCGCCAGCAGCTCTCGAAGCAGAGCGAGGGGGTCCTACGAGCAGTACTTC
>TRBJ1-4|-|TRBV7-2|-
CASKRIGTANEKLFF
TGTGCCAGCAAACGTATTGGGACGGCTAATGAAAAACTGTTTTTT
>TRBJ2-6|-|TRBV5-4|few
CASSPGGYSGANVLTF
TGTGCCAGCAGCCCCGGTGGCTACTCTGGGGCCAACGTCCTGACTTTC
>TRBJ1-2|-|TRBV12-3/TRBV12-4|-
CASSLGRVIYGYTF
TGTGCCAGCAGTTTAGGCAGAGTCATATATGGCTACACCTTC
>TRBJ1-2|TRBD1|TRBV20-1|-
CSARKKQGYGYTF
TGCAGTGCTAGAAAGAAACAGGGGTATGGCTACACCTTC
>TRBJ1-6|-|TRBV5-1|few
CASSLTVGGGNSPLHF
TGCGCCAGCAGCTTGACGGTCGGCGGGGGCAATTCACCCCTCCACTTT